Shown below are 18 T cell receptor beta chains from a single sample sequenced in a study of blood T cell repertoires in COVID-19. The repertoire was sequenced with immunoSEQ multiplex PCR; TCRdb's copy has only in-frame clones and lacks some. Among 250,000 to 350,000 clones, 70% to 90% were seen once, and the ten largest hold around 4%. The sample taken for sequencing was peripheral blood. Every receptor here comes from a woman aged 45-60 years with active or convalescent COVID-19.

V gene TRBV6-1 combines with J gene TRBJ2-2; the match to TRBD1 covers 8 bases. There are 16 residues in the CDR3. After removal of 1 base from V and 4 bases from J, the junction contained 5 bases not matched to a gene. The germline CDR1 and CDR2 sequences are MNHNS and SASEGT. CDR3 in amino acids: CASSEEAGGGTGELFF. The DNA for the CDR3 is TGTGCCAGCAGTGAAGAAGCAGGGGGCGGCACCGGGGAGCTGTTTTTT.

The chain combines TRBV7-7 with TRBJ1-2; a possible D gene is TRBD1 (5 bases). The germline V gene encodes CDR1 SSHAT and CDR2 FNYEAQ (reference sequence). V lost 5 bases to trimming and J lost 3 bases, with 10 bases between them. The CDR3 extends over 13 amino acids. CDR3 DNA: TGTGCCAGCAGCCTGGAGGGACACTATGGCTACACCTTC. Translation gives CASSLEGHYGYTF.

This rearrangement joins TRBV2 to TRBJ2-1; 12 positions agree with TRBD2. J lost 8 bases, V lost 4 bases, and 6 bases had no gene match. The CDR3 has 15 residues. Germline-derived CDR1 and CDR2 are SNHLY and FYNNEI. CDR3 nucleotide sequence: TGTGCCAGCAGTGGAACTAGCGGGAGGAAATATGAGCAGTTCTTC. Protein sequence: CASSGTSGRKYEQFF.

The DNA for the CDR3 is TGTGCCAGCAACGAGGGCTGGAACACTGAAGCTTTCTTT. This codes for CASNEGWNTEAFF. This chain uses TRBV2 with TRBJ1-1, with D unresolved. V lost 7 bases, J lost 1 base, and 10 bases lay in between. The CDR3 consists of 13 residues. The germline V gene has CDR1 SNHLY and CDR2 FYNNEI.

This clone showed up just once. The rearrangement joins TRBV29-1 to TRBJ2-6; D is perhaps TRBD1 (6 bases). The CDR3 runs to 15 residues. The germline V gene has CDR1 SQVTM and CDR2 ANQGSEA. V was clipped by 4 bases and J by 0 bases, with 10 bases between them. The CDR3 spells CSVGDISSGANVLTF. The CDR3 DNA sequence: TGCAGCGTTGGGGACATTAGCTCTGGGGCCAACGTCCTGACTTTC. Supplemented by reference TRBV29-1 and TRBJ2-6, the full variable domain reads SAVISQKPSRDICQRGTSLTIQCQVDSQVTMMFWYRQQPGQSLTLIATANQGSEATYESGFVIDKFPISRPNLTFSTLTVSNMSPEDSSIYLCSVGDISSGANVLTFGAGSRLTVL.

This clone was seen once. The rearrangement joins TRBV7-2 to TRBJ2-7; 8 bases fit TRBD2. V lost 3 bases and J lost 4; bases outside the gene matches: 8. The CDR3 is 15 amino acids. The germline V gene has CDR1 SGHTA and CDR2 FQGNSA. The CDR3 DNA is TGTGCCAGCAGCTTTACGAGCGGGAGTGGGTACGAGCAGTACTTC. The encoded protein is CASSFTSGSGYEQYF.

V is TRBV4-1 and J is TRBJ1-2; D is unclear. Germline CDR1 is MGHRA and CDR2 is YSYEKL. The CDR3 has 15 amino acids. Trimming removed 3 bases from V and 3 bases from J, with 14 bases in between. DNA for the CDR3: TGCGCCAGCAGCCATAACCCCGGTTTGGACTATGGCTACACCTTC. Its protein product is CASSHNPGLDYGYTF.

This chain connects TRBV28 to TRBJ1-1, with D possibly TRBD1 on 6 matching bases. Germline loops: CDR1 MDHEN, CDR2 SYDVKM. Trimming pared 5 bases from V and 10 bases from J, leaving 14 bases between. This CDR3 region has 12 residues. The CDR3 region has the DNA TGTGCCAGCAGTATTACTTACAGGGCAGCTTTCTTT. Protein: CASSITYRAAFF.

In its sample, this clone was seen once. The CDR3 bases are TGTGCCAGCAGTTTGGGGCTCCCTTTCTCCTACAATGAGCAGTTCTTC. This encodes CASSLGLPFSYNEQFF. V and J are TRBV6-5 and TRBJ2-1; possible D gene TRBD1, 5 bases. The CDR3 sequence is 16 residues long. Germline-derived CDR1 and CDR2 are MNHEY and SVGAGI. Trimming left V 4 bases short and J 0 bases short, with 13 bases between.

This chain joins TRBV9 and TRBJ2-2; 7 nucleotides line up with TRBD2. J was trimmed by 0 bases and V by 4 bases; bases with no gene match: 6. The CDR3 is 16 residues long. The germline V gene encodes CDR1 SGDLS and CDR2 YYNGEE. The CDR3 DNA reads TGTGCCAGCAGCAGACGACTAGCTTCGAACACCGGGGAGCTGTTTTTT. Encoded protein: CASSRRLASNTGELFF.

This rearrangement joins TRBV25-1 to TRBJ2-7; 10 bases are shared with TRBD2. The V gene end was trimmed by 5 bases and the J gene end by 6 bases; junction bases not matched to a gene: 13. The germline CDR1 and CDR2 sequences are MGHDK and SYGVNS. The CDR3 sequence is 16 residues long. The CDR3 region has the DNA TGTGCCAGCAGTTCATCTTTGAGCGGGAGGGCCGCCGAGCAGTACTTC. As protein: CASSSSLSGRAAEQYF.

The CDR3 is CASSSAGQMNTEAFF. The CDR3 DNA is TGTGCCAGCAGCTCCGCAGGCCAGATGAACACTGAAGCTTTCTTT. The chain combines TRBV5-6 with TRBJ1-1; D remains unclear. From germline, CDR1 is SGHDT and CDR2 YYEEEE. The CDR3 loop spans 15 amino acids. The V end was cut by 3 bases, the J end by 0 bases, with 12 bases between.

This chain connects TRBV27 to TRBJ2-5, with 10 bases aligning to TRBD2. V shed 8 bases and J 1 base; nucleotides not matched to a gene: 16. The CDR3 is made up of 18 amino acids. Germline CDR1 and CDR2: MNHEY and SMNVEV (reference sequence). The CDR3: CASGLGLAGDGVQETQYF. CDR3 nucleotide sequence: TGTGCCAGCGGGCTGGGGCTAGCGGGAGATGGGGTCCAAGAGACCCAGTACTTC.

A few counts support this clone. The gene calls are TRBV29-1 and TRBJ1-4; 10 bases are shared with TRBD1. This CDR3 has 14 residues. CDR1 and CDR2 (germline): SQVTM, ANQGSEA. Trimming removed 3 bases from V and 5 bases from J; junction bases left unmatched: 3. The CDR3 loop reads CSVEGTGDNEKLFF. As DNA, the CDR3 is TGCAGCGTTGAGGGGACAGGGGACAATGAAAAACTGTTTTTT.

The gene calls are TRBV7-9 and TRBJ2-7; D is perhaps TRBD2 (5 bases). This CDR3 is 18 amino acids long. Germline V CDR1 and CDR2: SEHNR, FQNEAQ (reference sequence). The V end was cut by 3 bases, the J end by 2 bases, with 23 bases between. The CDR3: CASSLGRGLSKGTYEQYF. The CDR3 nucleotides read TGTGCCAGCAGCTTGGGAAGAGGGCTCTCTAAGGGAACCTACGAGCAGTACTTC.

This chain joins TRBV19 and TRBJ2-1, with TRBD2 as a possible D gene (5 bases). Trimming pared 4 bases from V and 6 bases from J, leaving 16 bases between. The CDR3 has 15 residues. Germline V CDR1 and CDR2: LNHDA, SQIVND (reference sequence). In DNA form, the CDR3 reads TGTGCCAGTAGTAAGGACTCCCCTGGGGTCAATGAGCAGTTCTTC. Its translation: CASSKDSPGVNEQFF. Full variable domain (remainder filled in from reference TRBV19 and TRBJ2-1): DGGITQSPKYLFRKEGQNVTLSCEQNLNHDAMYWYRQDPGQGLRLIYYSQIVNDFQKGDIAEGYSVSREKKESFPLTVTSAQKNPTAFYLCASSKDSPGVNEQFFGPGTRLTVL.

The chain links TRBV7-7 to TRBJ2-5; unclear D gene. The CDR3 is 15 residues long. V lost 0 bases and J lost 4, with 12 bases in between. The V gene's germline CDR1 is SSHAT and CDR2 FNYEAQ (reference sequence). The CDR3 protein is CASSLAPRKRETQYF. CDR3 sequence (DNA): TGTGCCAGCAGCTTAGCTCCCAGGAAAAGAGAGACCCAGTACTTC.

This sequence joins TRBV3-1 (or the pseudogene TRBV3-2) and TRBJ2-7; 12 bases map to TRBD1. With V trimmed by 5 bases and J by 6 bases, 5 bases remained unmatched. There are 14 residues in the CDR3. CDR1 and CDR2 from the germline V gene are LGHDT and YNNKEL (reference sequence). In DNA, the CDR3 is TGTGCCAGCAGCTTCGGGACAGGGGGCGGCGAGCAGTACTTC. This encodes CASSFGTGGGEQYF.